These 27 T cell receptor beta chains were sequenced from one sample in a study of T-cell reconstitution after alpha-beta-depleted transplantation in children. Preparation of the TCRbeta library was carried out with unique molecular identifiers. MiXCR, run by TCRdb on the PCR reads, gives a single entry per CDR3 protein. The repertoire has 130,000 to 150,000 distinct CDR3 sequences, about 9% of them found once; the top ten carry around 18%. Here the sequenced sample was PBMCs, mostly from graft donor cells, taken 180 days after TCRalphabeta/CD19-depleted stem cell transplant. These receptors were obtained from a female patient under 10 years old who had a stem cell transplant for congenital amegakaryocytic thrombocytopenia, so the T cells may come from the graft donor.

This clonotype was seen ten or more times. CDR3 sequence reads: CASSLGSAKETQYF. CDR3 DNA: TGTGCCAGCAGTCTTGGGTCCGCCAAAGAGACCCAGTACTTC. This chain links TRBV7-2 with TRBJ2-5; D unresolved. The CDR3 has 14 residues. Germline lookup yields CDR1 SGHTA and CDR2 FQGNSA. The V and J ends lost 6 bases and 3 bases respectively, with 14 bases between them.

This clonotype was recorded many times. J is TRBJ1-1 and V is TRBV20-1; TRBD1 might be the D (5 bases). V shed 0 bases and J shed 0 bases, with 20 bases lying between them. This CDR3 is 18 amino acids long. In germline, CDR1 is DFQATT, CDR2 SNEGSKA (reference sequence). DNA of the CDR3: TGCAGTGCTAGAGAAGAGCAGGGAGTCGGGTTTATGAACACTGAAGCTTTCTTT. Translating it yields CSAREEQGVGFMNTEAFF.

The rearrangement uses TRBV5-6 and TRBJ2-7; the D is unclear. Trimming pared 9 bases from V and 2 bases from J, leaving 18 bases between. Per the germline V gene, CDR1 is SGHDT and CDR2 is YYEEEE. The CDR3 length is 14 residues. DNA for the CDR3: TGTGCCATGAGCCCCGGGCACCTCCCCTACGAGCAGTACTTC. Protein sequence: CAMSPGHLPYEQYF.

As to this clonotype: A clone one base away is much larger, so this may be a read error. V is TRBV7-3 and J is TRBJ2-7; D perhaps matches TRBD2 (5 bases). The CDR3 is made up of 14 amino acids. Germline values: CDR1 SGHTA, CDR2 FQGTGA. V shed 3 bases and J shed 3 bases, with 12 bases lying between them. The CDR3 sequence: CASSLSSWDYEQYF. The CDR3 coding sequence is TGTGCCAGCAGCTTGTCTAGCTGGGACTACGAGCAGTACTTC.

This clonotype has a count of ten or more. The V call is TRBV5-1, the J call TRBJ2-1, with TRBD2 matching over 13 bases. The V gene's germline CDR1 is SGHRS and CDR2 YFSETQ. Trimming cost V 4 bases and J 1 base; bases outside gene matches: 5. This CDR3 spans 17 amino acids. CDR3 residues: CASSAGLAGVSYNEQFF. The CDR3 nucleotides are TGCGCCAGCAGCGCCGGACTAGCGGGAGTGTCCTACAATGAGCAGTTCTTC. Together with reference TRBV5-1 and TRBJ2-1, the CDR3 gives the full variable domain: KAGVTQTPRYLIKTRGQQVTLSCSPISGHRSVSWYQQTPGQGLQFLFEYFSETQRNKGNFPGRFSGRQFSNSRSEMNVSTLELGDSALYLCASSAGLAGVSYNEQFFGPGTRLTVL.

Many counts were recorded for this clonotype. V is TRBV5-5 and J is TRBJ2-7, with a tentative D call TRBD1 (6 bases). The CDR3 has 13 residues. Trimming took off 4 bases at V and 4 bases at J, with 12 bases between the two ends. Germline V gene sequence: CDR1 SGHKS, CDR2 YYEKEE (reference sequence). CDR3 bases: TGTGCCAGCAGCCGGCCACAGGGTTACGAGCAGTACTTC. The encoded protein is CASSRPQGYEQYF. The full variable domain, with the rest looked up from reference TRBV5-5 and TRBJ2-7, is DAGVTQSPTHLIKTRGQQVTLRCSPISGHKSVSWYQQVLGQGPQFIFQYYEKEERGRGNFPDRFSARQFPNYSSELNVNALLLGDSALYLCASSRPQGYEQYFGPGTRLTVT.

The table lists this clonotype with a few counts. This chain connects TRBV5-5 to TRBJ2-1; 8 nucleotides match TRBD1. Germline CDR1 and CDR2: SGHKS and YYEKEE (reference sequence). CDR3 length: 15 amino acids. The V and J ends lost 0 bases and 5 bases, in that order; junction bases with no gene match: 4. The CDR3 sequence is CASSLGQGINNEQFF. The CDR3 DNA reads as TGTGCCAGCAGCTTGGGACAGGGGATTAACAATGAGCAGTTCTTC.

The table lists this clonotype with a few counts. This chain connects TRBV29-1 to TRBJ1-2; the D gene is possibly TRBD1 (5 bases). V lost 0 bases to trimming and J lost 7 bases, with 12 bases between them. CDR1 is SQVTM and CDR2 is ANQGSEA in the germline V gene. The length of the CDR3 is 13 residues. Written as DNA, the CDR3 is TGCAGCGTTGAAGAAGGCGACAGAGCTGGCTACACCTTC. It yields the protein CSVEEGDRAGYTF.

This clonotype was detected many times. V and J are TRBV12-3 or TRBV12-4 and TRBJ2-3, with a possible D match to TRBD2 (6 bases). Trimming shortened V by 3 bases and J by 5 bases, and 12 bases separated the two germline ends. The CDR3 length is 14 residues. Written as DNA, the CDR3 is TGTGCCAGCAGTTTTGCGGGGCGAGGAGATACGCAGTATTTT. Amino acid sequence: CASSFAGRGDTQYF.

This clonotype has only a few counts. The chain links TRBV6-5 to TRBJ2-1; D is perhaps TRBD2 (6 bases). The CDR3 is made up of 18 amino acids. V lost 0 bases and J lost 7, with 22 bases in between. Germline CDR1 is MNHEY and CDR2 is SVGAGI. The CDR3 DNA reads TGTGCCAGCAGTTACTCGATCGGGGGAGGTGATCTGGCGAATGAGCAGTTCTTC. Encoded protein: CASSYSIGGGDLANEQFF.

This clonotype was seen only a few times. The chain is built from TRBV6-5 and TRBJ2-3, with D perhaps matching TRBD1 or TRBD2 (5 bases each). Trimming removed 4 bases from V and 2 bases from J, with 13 bases in between. CDR1 is MNHEY, CDR2 SVGAGI, per germline. The CDR3 has 15 residues. The CDR3 bases are TGTGCCAGCAGTTTGGACGGGGCCCACACAGATACGCAGTATTTT. This sequence encodes CASSLDGAHTDTQYF.

This clonotype was counted ten times or more. The chain uses TRBV5-5 and TRBJ2-7; the match to TRBD1 covers 8 bases. The CDR3 runs 15 residues. The germline CDR1 and CDR2 sequences are SGHKS and YYEKEE (reference sequence). With 1 base clipped from V and 0 bases from J, the junction kept 3 bases outside the gene matches. CDR3 nucleotide sequence: TGTGCCAGCAGCTTGCACAGGGGGAACTCCTACGAGCAGTACTTC. Protein product: CASSLHRGNSYEQYF. Full variable domain (outside the CDR3, taken from reference TRBV5-5 and TRBJ2-7): DAGVTQSPTHLIKTRGQQVTLRCSPISGHKSVSWYQQVLGQGPQFIFQYYEKEERGRGNFPDRFSARQFPNYSSELNVNALLLGDSALYLCASSLHRGNSYEQYFGPGTRLTVT.

This clonotype was counted between two and nine times. The V gene is TRBV18, the J gene TRBJ1-2, with a possible D match to TRBD1 (6 bases). V lost 1 base, J lost 8 bases, and 14 bases lay in between. Germline V gene data show CDR1 as KGHSH and CDR2 as LQKENI. This CDR3 is 14 amino acids long. The CDR3 spells CASSPQRTEDGYTF. CDR3 sequence (DNA): TGTGCCAGCTCACCACAACGGACAGAAGACGGCTACACCTTC. Full variable domain (missing parts from reference TRBV18 and TRBJ1-2): NAGVMQNPRHLVRRRGQEARLRCSPMKGHSHVYWYRQLPEEGLKFMVYLQKENIIDESGMPKERFSAEFPKEGPSILRIQQVVRGDSAAYFCASSPQRTEDGYTFGSGTRLTVV.

The V call is TRBV5-8, the J call TRBJ2-7, with D perhaps being TRBD1 or TRBD2 (6 bases each). The CDR3 runs to 14 residues. The germline V and J ends were trimmed by 5 bases and 0 bases, with 12 bases remaining between them. Per the germline V gene, CDR1 is SGHTS and CDR2 is YDEGEE. The CDR3 loop is CASRSGDNSYEQYF. The CDR3 DNA reads as TGTGCCAGCAGGTCGGGGGACAACTCCTACGAGCAGTACTTC.

The V gene is TRBV28, the J gene TRBJ2-6; D is possibly TRBD2 (6 bases). CDR3 length: 17 amino acids. Germline CDR1 is MDHEN and CDR2 is SYDVKM. V was trimmed by 6 bases and J by 1 base, leaving 16 bases between them. CDR3 sequence reads: CASSSRRGRSGANVLTF. The CDR3 bases are TGTGCCAGCAGCTCCCGGCGGGGACGGTCTGGGGCCAACGTCCTGACTTTC.

There are many counts of this clonotype. J is TRBJ2-2 and V is TRBV5-1; possibly TRBD2 for D (6 bases). Trimming left V 1 base short and J 5 bases short, with 12 bases between. The germline V gene has CDR1 SGHRS and CDR2 YFSETQ. This CDR3 spans 15 amino acids. CDR3 loop: CASSLHGSGTGELFF. CDR3 coding DNA: TGCGCCAGCAGCTTGCACGGGAGTGGGACCGGGGAGCTGTTTTTT.

This clonotype was observed a handful of times. The chain links TRBV20-1 to TRBJ2-7, with D perhaps TRBD2 (6 bases). V was pared by 3 bases and J by 2 bases, with 14 bases between. The V gene's germline CDR1 is DFQATT and CDR2 SNEGSKA (reference sequence). CDR3 length equals 14 residues. CDR3 coding DNA: TGCAGTGCTAGGGGCGAAGGACTAACCTACGAGCAGTACTTC. Protein: CSARGEGLTYEQYF.

This clonotype occurred a few times. The chain carries TRBV20-1 and TRBJ2-7, with D unresolved. The V end was cut by 3 bases, the J end by 3 bases, with 9 bases between. The CDR3 runs 12 residues. CDR1 is DFQATT, CDR2 SNEGSKA, per germline (reference sequence). CDR3 in amino acids: CSARVLDYEQYF. CDR3 bases: TGCAGTGCTAGGGTCTTGGACTACGAGCAGTACTTC.

There are many counts of this clonotype. This rearrangement joins TRBV7-8 to TRBJ2-1; 7 positions agree with TRBD2. CDR3 size: 13 residues. V lost 1 base, J lost 8 bases, and 2 bases stayed unmatched. Germline loops: CDR1 SGHVS, CDR2 FQNEAQ. The CDR3 here is CASSLEGRDEQFF. The CDR3, as DNA: TGTGCCAGCAGCTTAGAAGGGAGGGATGAGCAGTTCTTC.

V and J are TRBV11-2 and TRBJ2-1, with TRBD2 matching 9 bases. CDR1 is SGHAT, CDR2 FQNNGV, per germline. V lost 1 base to trimming and J lost 8 bases; unmatched junction nucleotides: 9. CDR3 size: 16 residues. CDR3 in DNA: TGTGCCAGCAGCTTAGGCGGCGGGAGGGCTACACATGAGCAGTTCTTC. This translates into CASSLGGGRATHEQFF. Full variable domain (outside the CDR3, taken from reference TRBV11-2 and TRBJ2-1): EAGVAQSPRYKIIEKRQSVAFWCNPISGHATLYWYQQILGQGPKLLIQFQNNGVVDDSQLPKDRFSAERLKGVDSTLKIQPAKLEDSAVYLCASSLGGGRATHEQFFGPGTRLTVL.

Points on this clonotype: A read error may explain this, as a much larger clone is one base away. The chain employs TRBV5-1 and TRBJ2-3; a possible D gene is TRBD2 (6 bases). The CDR3 runs to 15 residues. Deletions cut 2 bases from V and 4 bases from J, with 14 bases between. Germline V CDR1 and CDR2: SGHRS, YFSETQ. CDR3 nucleotide sequence: TGCGCCAGCAGCTTTTTTCGGGGGACCCCAGATACGCAGTATTTT. The encoded protein is CASSFFRGTPDTQYF. The full variable domain, its missing parts supplied by reference TRBV5-1 and TRBJ2-3, is KAGVTQTPRYLIKTRGQQVTLSCSPISGHRSVSWYQQTPGQGLQFLFEYFSETQRNKGNFPGRFSGRQFSNSRSEMNVSTLELGDSALYLCASSFFRGTPDTQYFGPGTRLTVL.

A note on this clonotype: It is unclear where the CDR3 begins or ends on the DNA, so no DNA is shown, and the CDR3 is as TCRdb lists it. The chain is built from TRBV7-2 and TRBJ2-7; TRBD1, the D gene given by the table, was not confirmed from the DNA. Per germline, CDR1 SGHTA and CDR2 FQGNSA. The CDR3 extends over 15 residues, inclusive of both ends. The CDR3 is CASSILETGTYEQYF.

At least ten counts were recorded for this clonotype. J is TRBJ1-1 and V is TRBV10-3; 10 nucleotides line up with TRBD1. Germline V gene lookup returns CDR1 ENHRY and CDR2 SYGVKD. The CDR3 has 13 residues. With 11 bases clipped from V and 5 bases from J, the junction kept 8 bases outside the gene matches. The CDR3 DNA reads TGTGCCGCAGGGGACAGGGGACGTACTGAAGCTTTCTTT. This gives the protein CAAGDRGRTEAFF.

As to this clonotype: Germline is not matched at one junction end, which may reflect a read error. V and J are TRBV14 and TRBJ2-7; D is possibly TRBD1 or TRBD2 (5 bases each). Germline V CDR1 and CDR2: SGHDN, FVKESK. The CDR3 sequence is 14 residues long. Written as DNA, the CDR3 is TGTGCCAGCAGCCACTCCAGAATGGGTGAGGGGCGCTCCTTC. Encoded protein: CASSHSRMGEGRSF.

This clonotype came up a few times. V usage is TRBV20-1 and J usage is TRBJ2-7; D not certain. The V end was cut by 0 bases, the J end by 3 bases, with 15 bases between. The germline gives CDR1 DFQATT, CDR2 SNEGSKA (reference sequence). The length of the CDR3 is 15 residues. In nucleotides, the CDR3 is TGCAGTGCTAGAGACCCAAGGACCCGTCACTACGAGCAGTACTTC. This translates into CSARDPRTRHYEQYF.

A word on this clonotype: With a much larger clone just one base away, this may be a read error. The gene calls are TRBV15 and TRBJ2-7, with D perhaps TRBD2 (6 bases). The CDR3 sequence is 14 residues long. CDR1 is LNHNV, CDR2 YYDKDF, per germline (reference sequence). CDR3 sequence reads: CATSPRESSYQQYF. DNA for the CDR3: TGTGCCACCAGCCCTCGGGAGAGCTCCTACCAGCAGTACTTC. The full variable domain, rest sourced from reference TRBV15 and TRBJ2-7, is DAMVIQNPRYQVTQFGKPVTLSCSQTLNHNVMYWYQQKSSQAPKLLFHYYDKDFNNEADTPDNFQSRRPNTSFCFLDIRSPGLGDTAMYLCATSPRESSYQQYFGPGTRLTVT.

Points on this clonotype: Relative to the germline gene, one junction end is altered; a read error may explain this. CDR3 loop: CASTGRQWFTQAFF. CDR3 sequence (DNA): TGTGCCAGCACAGGGAGGCAGTGGTTCACTCAAGCTTTCTTT. The genes are TRBV6-1 and TRBJ1-1, with D perhaps matching TRBD1 (5 bases). This CDR3 is 14 amino acids long. Germline CDR1 is MNHNS and CDR2 is SASEGT.